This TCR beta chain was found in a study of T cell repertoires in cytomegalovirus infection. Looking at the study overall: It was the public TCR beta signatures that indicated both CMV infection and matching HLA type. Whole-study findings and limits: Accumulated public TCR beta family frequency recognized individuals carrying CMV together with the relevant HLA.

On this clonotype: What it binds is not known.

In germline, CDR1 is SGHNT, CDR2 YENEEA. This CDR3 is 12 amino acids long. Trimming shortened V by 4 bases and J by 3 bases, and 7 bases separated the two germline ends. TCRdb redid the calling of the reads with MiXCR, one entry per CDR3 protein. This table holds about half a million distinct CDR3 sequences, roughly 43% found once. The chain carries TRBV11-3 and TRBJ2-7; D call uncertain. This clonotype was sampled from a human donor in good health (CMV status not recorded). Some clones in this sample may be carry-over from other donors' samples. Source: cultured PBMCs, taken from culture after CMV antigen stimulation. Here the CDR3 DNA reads TGTGCCAGCAGCTCGGACCACTACGAGCAGTACTTC. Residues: CASSSDHYEQYF.